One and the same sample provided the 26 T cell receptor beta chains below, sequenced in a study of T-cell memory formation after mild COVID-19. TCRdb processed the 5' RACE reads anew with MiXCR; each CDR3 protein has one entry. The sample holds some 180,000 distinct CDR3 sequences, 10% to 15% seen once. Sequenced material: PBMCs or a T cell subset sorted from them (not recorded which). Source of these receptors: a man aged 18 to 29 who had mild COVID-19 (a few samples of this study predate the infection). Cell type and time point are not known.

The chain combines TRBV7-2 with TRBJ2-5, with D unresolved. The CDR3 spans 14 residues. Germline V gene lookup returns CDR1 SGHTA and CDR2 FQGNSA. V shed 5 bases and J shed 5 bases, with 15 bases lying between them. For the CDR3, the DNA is TGTGCCAGCAGCCCGGGCCCCCTCCGGGAGACCCAGTACTTC. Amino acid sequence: CASSPGPLRETQYF.

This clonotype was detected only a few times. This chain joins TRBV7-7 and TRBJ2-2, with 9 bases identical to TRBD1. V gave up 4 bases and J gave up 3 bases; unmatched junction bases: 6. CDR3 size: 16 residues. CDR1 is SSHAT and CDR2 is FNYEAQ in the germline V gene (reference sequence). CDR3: CASSYRTGADTGELFF. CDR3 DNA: TGTGCCAGCAGCTACCGGACAGGGGCGGACACCGGGGAGCTGTTTTTT.

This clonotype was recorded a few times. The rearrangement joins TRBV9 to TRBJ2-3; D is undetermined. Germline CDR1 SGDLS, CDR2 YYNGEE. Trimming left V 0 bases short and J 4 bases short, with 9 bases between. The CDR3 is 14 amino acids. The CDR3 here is CASSVAASPDTQYF. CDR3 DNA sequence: TGTGCCAGCAGCGTAGCGGCCAGCCCAGATACGCAGTATTTT.

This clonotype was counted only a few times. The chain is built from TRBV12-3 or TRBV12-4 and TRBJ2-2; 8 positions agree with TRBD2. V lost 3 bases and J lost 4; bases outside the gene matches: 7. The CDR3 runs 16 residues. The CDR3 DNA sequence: TGTGCCAGCAGTTTCGCGGACGGGGGGGCCACCGGGGAGCTGTTTTTT. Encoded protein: CASSFADGGATGELFF.

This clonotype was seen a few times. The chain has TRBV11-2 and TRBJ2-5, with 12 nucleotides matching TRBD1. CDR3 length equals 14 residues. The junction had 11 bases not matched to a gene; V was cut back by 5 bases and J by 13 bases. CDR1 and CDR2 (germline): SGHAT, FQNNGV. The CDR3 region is CASSQGDRGRWGYF. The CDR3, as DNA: TGTGCCAGCAGCCAGGGGGACAGGGGGCGATGGGGGTACTTC.

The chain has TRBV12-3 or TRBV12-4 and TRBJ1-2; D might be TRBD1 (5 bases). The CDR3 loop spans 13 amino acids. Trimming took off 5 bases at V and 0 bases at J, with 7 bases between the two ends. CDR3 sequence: CASSRQSNYGYTF. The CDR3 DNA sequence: TGTGCCAGCAGTCGACAGTCTAACTATGGCTACACCTTC.

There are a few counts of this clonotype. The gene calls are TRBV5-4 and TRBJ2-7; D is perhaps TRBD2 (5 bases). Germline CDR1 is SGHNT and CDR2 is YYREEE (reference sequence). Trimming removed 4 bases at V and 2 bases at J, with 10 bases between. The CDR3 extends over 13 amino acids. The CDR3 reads CASSRTDTYEQYV. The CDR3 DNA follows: TGTGCCAGCAGCCGGACTGATACCTACGAGCAGTACGTC.

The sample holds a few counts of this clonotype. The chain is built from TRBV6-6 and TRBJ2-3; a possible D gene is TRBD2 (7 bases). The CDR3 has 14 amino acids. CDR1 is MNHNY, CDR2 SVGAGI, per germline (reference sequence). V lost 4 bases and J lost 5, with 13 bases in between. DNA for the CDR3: TGTGCCAGCAGTTTGGGGGGGGCCCTAGATACGCAGTATTTT. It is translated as CASSLGGALDTQYF.

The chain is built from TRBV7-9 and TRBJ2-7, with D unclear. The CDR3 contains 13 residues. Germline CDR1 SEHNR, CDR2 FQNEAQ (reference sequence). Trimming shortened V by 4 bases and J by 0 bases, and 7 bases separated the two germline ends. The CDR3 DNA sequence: TGTGCCAGCAGCTGGAGTACCTCCTACGAGCAGTACTTC. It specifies CASSWSTSYEQYF.

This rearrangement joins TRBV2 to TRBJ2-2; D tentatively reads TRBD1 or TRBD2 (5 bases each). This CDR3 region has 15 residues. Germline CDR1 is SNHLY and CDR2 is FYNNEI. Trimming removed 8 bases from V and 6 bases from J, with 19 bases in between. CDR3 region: CASEARVDGAGELFF. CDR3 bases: TGTGCCAGCGAGGCCAGGGTCGACGGGGCCGGGGAGCTGTTTTTT. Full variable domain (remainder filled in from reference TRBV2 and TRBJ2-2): EPEVTQTPSHQVTQMGQEVILRCVPISNHLYFYWYRQILGQKVEFLVSFYNNEISEKSEIFDDQFSVERPDGSNFTLKIRSTKLEDSAMYFCASEARVDGAGELFFGEGSRLTVL.

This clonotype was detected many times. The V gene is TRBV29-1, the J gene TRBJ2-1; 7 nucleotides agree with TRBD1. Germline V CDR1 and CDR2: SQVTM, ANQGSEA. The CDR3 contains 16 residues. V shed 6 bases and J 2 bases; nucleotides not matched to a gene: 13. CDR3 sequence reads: CSVFLQGSGAYNEQFF. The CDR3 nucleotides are TGCAGCGTCTTCTTACAGGGGAGTGGGGCCTACAATGAGCAGTTCTTC.

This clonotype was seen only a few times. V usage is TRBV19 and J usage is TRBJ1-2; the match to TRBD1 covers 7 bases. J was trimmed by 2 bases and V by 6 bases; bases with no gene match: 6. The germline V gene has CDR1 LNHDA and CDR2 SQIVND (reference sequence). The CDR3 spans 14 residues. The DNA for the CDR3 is TGTGCCAGTAGAGCCCCGGGACAGAACTATGGCTACACCTTC. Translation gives CASRAPGQNYGYTF. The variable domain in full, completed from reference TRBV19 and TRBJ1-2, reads DGGITQSPKYLFRKEGQNVTLSCEQNLNHDAMYWYRQDPGQGLRLIYYSQIVNDFQKGDIAEGYSVSREKKESFPLTVTSAQKNPTAFYLCASRAPGQNYGYTFGSGTRLTVV.

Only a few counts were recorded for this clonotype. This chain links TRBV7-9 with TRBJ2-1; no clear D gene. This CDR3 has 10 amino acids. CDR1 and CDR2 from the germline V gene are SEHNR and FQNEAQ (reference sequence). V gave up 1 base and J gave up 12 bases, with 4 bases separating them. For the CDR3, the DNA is TGTGCCAGCAGCTTAGAAGCGCAGTTCTTC. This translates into CASSLEAQFF.

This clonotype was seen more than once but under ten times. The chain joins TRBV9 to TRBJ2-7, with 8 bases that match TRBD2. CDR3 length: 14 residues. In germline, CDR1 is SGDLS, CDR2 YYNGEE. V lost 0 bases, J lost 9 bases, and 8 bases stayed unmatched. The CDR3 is CASSVDSAGGLQYF. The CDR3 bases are TGTGCCAGCAGCGTAGATTCTGCGGGGGGTTTGCAGTACTTC.

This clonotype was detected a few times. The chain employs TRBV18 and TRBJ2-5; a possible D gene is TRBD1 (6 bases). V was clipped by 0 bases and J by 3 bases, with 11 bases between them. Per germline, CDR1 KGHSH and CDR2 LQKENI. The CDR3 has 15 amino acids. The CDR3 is CASSPPNREKETQYF. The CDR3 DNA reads TGTGCCAGCTCACCACCTAACAGGGAGAAAGAGACCCAGTACTTC.

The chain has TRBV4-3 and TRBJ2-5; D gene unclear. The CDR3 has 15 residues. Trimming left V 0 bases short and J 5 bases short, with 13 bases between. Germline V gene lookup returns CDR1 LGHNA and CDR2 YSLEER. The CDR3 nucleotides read TGCGCCAGCAGCCAAGATGGGTTTTCCGGGGAGACCCAGTACTTC. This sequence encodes CASSQDGFSGETQYF.

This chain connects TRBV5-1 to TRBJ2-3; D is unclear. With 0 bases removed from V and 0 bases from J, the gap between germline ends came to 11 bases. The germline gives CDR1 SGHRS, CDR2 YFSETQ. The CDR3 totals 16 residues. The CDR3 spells CASSLGARSSTDTQYF. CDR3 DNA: TGCGCCAGCAGCTTGGGGGCCAGATCTAGCACAGATACGCAGTATTTT.

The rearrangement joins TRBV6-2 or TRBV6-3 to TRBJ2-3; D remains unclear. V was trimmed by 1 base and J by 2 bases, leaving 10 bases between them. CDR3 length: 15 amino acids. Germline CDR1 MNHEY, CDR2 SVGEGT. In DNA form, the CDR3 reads TGTGCCAGCAGTTACTACCCCCAGGCCACAGATACGCAGTATTTT. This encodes CASSYYPQATDTQYF.

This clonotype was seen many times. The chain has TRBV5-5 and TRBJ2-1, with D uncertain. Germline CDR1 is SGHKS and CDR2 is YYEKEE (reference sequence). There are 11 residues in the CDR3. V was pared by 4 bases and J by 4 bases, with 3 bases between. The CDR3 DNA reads TGTGCCAGCAGCCCATACAATGAGCAGTTCTTC. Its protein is CASSPYNEQFF.

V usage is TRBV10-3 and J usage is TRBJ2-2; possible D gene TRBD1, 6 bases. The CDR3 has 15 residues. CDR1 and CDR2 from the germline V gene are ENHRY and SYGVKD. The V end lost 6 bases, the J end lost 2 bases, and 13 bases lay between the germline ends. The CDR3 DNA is TGTGCCATCAGGAAACAGGGACAAAACACCGGGGAGCTGTTTTTT. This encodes CAIRKQGQNTGELFF.

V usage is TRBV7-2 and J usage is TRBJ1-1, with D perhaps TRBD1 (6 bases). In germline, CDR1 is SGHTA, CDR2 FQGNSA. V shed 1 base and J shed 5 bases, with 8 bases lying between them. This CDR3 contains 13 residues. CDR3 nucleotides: TGTGCCAGCAGCTTAGGGGGGCAAACTGAAGCTTTCTTT. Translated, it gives CASSLGGQTEAFF.

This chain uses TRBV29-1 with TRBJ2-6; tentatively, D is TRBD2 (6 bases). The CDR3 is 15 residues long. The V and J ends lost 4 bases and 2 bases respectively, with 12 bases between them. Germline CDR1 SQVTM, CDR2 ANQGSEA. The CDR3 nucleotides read TGCAGCGTTGGGCGAGGAGGGGCTGGGGCCAACGTCCTGACTTTC. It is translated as CSVGRGGAGANVLTF.

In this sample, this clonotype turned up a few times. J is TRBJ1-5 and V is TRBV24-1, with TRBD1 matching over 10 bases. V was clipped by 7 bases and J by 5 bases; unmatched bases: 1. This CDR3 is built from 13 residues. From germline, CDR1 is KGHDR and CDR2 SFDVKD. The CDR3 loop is CATRGTGDQPQHF. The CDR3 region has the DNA TGTGCCACCAGAGGGACAGGGGATCAGCCCCAGCATTTT.

CDR3 in DNA: TGTGCCAGCGAGCCTAGCGGGGGGACAGATACGCAGTATTTT. Translation: CASEPSGGTDTQYF. This chain joins TRBV12-3 or TRBV12-4 and TRBJ2-3, with 11 nucleotides matching TRBD2. This CDR3 is 14 amino acids long. Unmatched junction bases numbered 4, after V lost 8 bases and J lost 3 bases.

CDR3 sequence (DNA): TGTGCCAGCAGCTTTTCCGGGACAGCAAATGATCAGCCCCAGCATTTT. Its protein product is CASSFSGTANDQPQHF. V usage is TRBV7-2 and J usage is TRBJ1-5; 7 bases are shared with TRBD1. The CDR3 has 16 amino acids. V was pared by 3 bases and J by 5 bases, with 10 bases of the junction left unmatched. Germline values: CDR1 SGHTA, CDR2 FQGNSA.

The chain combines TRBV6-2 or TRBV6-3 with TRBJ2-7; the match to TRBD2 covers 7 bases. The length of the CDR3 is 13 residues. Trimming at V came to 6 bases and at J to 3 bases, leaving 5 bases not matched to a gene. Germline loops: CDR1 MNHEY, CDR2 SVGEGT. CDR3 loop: CASRPGGIYEQYF. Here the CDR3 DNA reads TGTGCCAGCAGGCCCGGGGGGATCTACGAGCAGTACTTC.